These 14 T cell receptor beta chains were all obtained from the same sample, sequenced in a study of T-cell reconstitution after alpha-beta-depleted transplantation in children. Using unique molecular identifiers, the investigators prepared the TCRbeta library. TCRdb re-called the PCR reads with MiXCR, one entry per CDR3 protein. The sample shows roughly 220,000 distinct CDR3 sequences, roughly 8.1% of them seen only once. Material: PBMCs, mostly from graft donor cells, obtained 360 days after TCRalphabeta/CD19-depleted stem cell transplant. The receptor set was obtained from a male patient between 2 and 10 years old who had a stem cell transplant for acute myeloid leukemia, so the T cells may come from the graft donor.

This clonotype was seen ten or more times. The gene calls are TRBV29-1 and TRBJ2-2, with D possibly called TRBD1 or TRBD2 (5 bases each). Per germline, CDR1 SQVTM and CDR2 ANQGSEA. The CDR3 sequence is 15 residues long. V was pared by 6 bases and J by 2 bases, with 16 bases between. CDR3 in amino acids: CSVGPGRVNTGELFF. As DNA, the CDR3 is TGCAGCGTCGGACCGGGACGGGTCAACACCGGGGAGCTGTTTTTT.

The chain recombines TRBV12-3 or TRBV12-4 with TRBJ2-3; TRBD2 might be the D (6 bases). The CDR3 is 11 residues long. With 7 bases removed from V and 6 bases from J, the gap between germline ends came to 8 bases. The CDR3 here is CASNGGDTQYF. For the CDR3, the DNA is TGTGCCAGCAATGGGGGGGATACGCAGTATTTT.

The sample holds many counts of this clonotype. The chain uses TRBV12-3 or TRBV12-4 and TRBJ1-5, with 9 bases that match TRBD1. Unmatched junction bases numbered 10, after V lost 7 bases and J lost 0 bases. This CDR3 comprises 17 residues. The CDR3 bases are TGTGCCAGCACCTCACAGGGGGCAAAGGATAGCAATCAGCCCCAGCATTTT. Amino acid sequence: CASTSQGAKDSNQPQHF.

This clonotype was observed a few times. The chain combines TRBV3-1 with TRBJ1-3; D unclear. There are 15 residues in the CDR3. The V end was cut by 1 base, the J end by 0 bases, with 7 bases between. In germline, CDR1 is LGHDT, CDR2 YNNKEL (reference sequence). The CDR3 reads CASSQVAGSGNTIYF. In DNA, the CDR3 is TGTGCCAGCAGCCAAGTGGCAGGCTCTGGAAACACCATATATTTT.

In this sample, this clonotype turned up many times. The rearrangement links TRBV5-4 to TRBJ2-1; D is possibly TRBD2 (6 bases). The CDR3 is made up of 15 amino acids. V lost 0 bases and J 5 bases, leaving 12 bases between the germline ends. In germline, CDR1 is SGHNT, CDR2 YYREEE (reference sequence). The CDR3 DNA is TGTGCCAGCAGCTTGGGTACGGGAGTAGACAATGAGCAGTTCTTC. This codes for CASSLGTGVDNEQFF.

This clonotype was counted at least ten times. The chain recombines TRBV7-8 with TRBJ2-7; D unresolved. Germline V lookup: CDR1 SGHVS, CDR2 FQNEAQ. The CDR3 contains 15 residues. Trimming removed 0 bases at V and 0 bases at J, with 9 bases between. CDR3 in DNA: TGTGCCAGCAGCTTAGCTGGGGTTTACTCCTACGAGCAGTACTTC. Amino acid sequence: CASSLAGVYSYEQYF. Filled out from reference TRBV7-8 and TRBJ2-7, the complete variable domain reads GAGVSQSPRYKVAKRGQDVALRCDPISGHVSLFWYQQALGQGPEFLTYFQNEAQLDKSGLPSDRFFAERPEGSVSTLKIQRTQQEDSAVYLCASSLAGVYSYEQYFGPGTRLTVT.

This clonotype appeared a few times. The chain is built from TRBV7-9 and TRBJ2-1; the match to TRBD1 covers 7 bases. The CDR3 is 12 amino acids. The J segment lost 10 bases and the V segment lost 5 bases, leaving 5 bases of the junction unmatched. Germline V CDR1 and CDR2: SEHNR, FQNEAQ (reference sequence). The CDR3 sequence: CASSVGQAEQFF. CDR3 DNA sequence: TGTGCCAGCAGCGTCGGACAGGCCGAGCAGTTCTTC.

The chain uses TRBV7-2 and TRBJ2-7, with 7 bases identical to TRBD2. The trim removed 3 bases at V and 0 bases at J, leaving 5 bases unmatched. Germline-derived CDR1 and CDR2 are SGHTA and FQGNSA. This CDR3 comprises 15 residues. As DNA, the CDR3 is TGTGCCAGCAGCTTGTCTAGCGGCCTCTCCTACGAGCAGTACTTC. It is translated as CASSLSSGLSYEQYF.

This clonotype was counted many times. The V and J genes are TRBV12-3 or TRBV12-4 and TRBJ1-4; no reliable D call. The CDR3 has 11 residues. Trimming took 3 bases from V and 9 from J, leaving 5 bases between them. This CDR3 is CASSFGQKLFF. The DNA of the CDR3 is TGTGCCAGCAGTTTTGGGCAAAAACTGTTTTTT.

As to this clonotype: At one end the junction does not follow the germline gene, possibly because of a read error. The rearrangement joins TRBV12-3 or TRBV12-4 to TRBJ2-1; 15 bases are a match to TRBD2. The CDR3 contains 15 residues. CDR3 bases: TGTGTCAGCAGCCACGGGACTAGCGGGAGGAATGAGCAGTTCTTC. As protein: CVSSHGTSGRNEQFF.

The table lists this clonotype with many counts. This chain uses TRBV5-6 with TRBJ2-7; possibly TRBD2 for D (6 bases). The CDR3 contains 14 residues. Germline lookup yields CDR1 SGHDT and CDR2 YYEEEE. V gave up 0 bases and J gave up 2 bases, with 9 bases separating them. The CDR3 DNA follows: TGTGCCAGCAGCTTGGATCCGGGAGCCTACGAGCAGTACTTC. Protein: CASSLDPGAYEQYF.

This clonotype was recorded many times. This chain's CDR3 is CASSLGPGKPIQYF. In nucleotides, the CDR3 is TGTGCCAGCAGTTTGGGGCCAGGGAAGCCCATTCAGTACTTC. V gene TRBV12-3 or TRBV12-4 combines with J gene TRBJ2-4, with a tentative D call TRBD1 (5 bases). V lost 3 bases to trimming and J lost 9 bases, with 15 bases between them. The CDR3 runs 14 residues.

There are a few counts of this clonotype. The rearrangement joins TRBV12-3 or TRBV12-4 to TRBJ2-2; 12 bases are shared with TRBD2. V lost 6 bases to trimming and J lost 7 bases; unmatched junction nucleotides: 9. This CDR3 region has 16 residues. In DNA, the CDR3 is TGTGCCAGCAGCCCAGGGCTAGCGGGAGGGGTCGGGGAGCTGTTTTTT. It encodes CASSPGLAGGVGELFF.

The CDR3 nucleotides read TGTGCCACCAGCGACAGGGGGCAAGAGACCCAGTACTTC. It translates to CATSDRGQETQYF. The chain couples TRBV24-1 to TRBJ2-5, with TRBD1 matching over 9 bases. Trimming took 7 bases from V and 2 from J; bases not matched to a gene: 1. Germline V gene data show CDR1 as KGHDR and CDR2 as SFDVKD. The CDR3 spans 13 residues.